The 28 T cell receptor beta chains below come from one sample, sequenced in a study of blood T cell repertoires in COVID-19. Some clones are missing from TCRdb's copy, which holds only in-frame ones; the method was immunoSEQ multiplex PCR. The sample records tens of thousands of clones, about 78% being singletons. Material: peripheral blood. These receptors all come from a human donor in a cohort sampled during active COVID-19.

This clone has only a few counts. The chain employs TRBV27 and TRBJ2-1, with 7 positions matching TRBD1. With V trimmed by 4 bases and J by 4 bases, 4 bases remained unmatched. The CDR3 extends over 14 amino acids. Germline CDR1 reads MNHEY; CDR2 reads SMNVEV (reference sequence). The CDR3 nucleotides are TGTGCCAGCAGTTCCAGGACAGGATACAATGAGCAGTTCTTC. Protein: CASSSRTGYNEQFF.

The genes are TRBV11-2 and TRBJ2-1; 8 bases align to TRBD2. From germline, CDR1 is SGHAT and CDR2 FQNNGV. The CDR3 extends over 17 amino acids. The V and J ends lost 5 bases and 0 bases, in that order; junction bases with no gene match: 9. CDR3 loop: CASSPPGTRDSYNEQFF. The CDR3 coding sequence is TGTGCCAGCAGCCCCCCCGGGACTAGGGACTCCTACAATGAGCAGTTCTTC.

The chain carries TRBV7-3 and TRBJ2-7; 7 bases are shared with TRBD2. CDR1 and CDR2 from the germline V gene are SGHTA and FQGTGA. The junction had 1 base not matched to a gene; V was cut back by 4 bases and J by 1 base. This CDR3 has 13 residues. CDR3 nucleotide sequence: TGTGCCAGCAGCTGGGAGGGGTCCTACGAGCAGTACTTC. This codes for CASSWEGSYEQYF.

This chain joins TRBV10-2 and TRBJ1-2; D is unclear. Germline CDR1 is WSHSY and CDR2 is SAAADI. Between the trimmed V and J ends, which lost 0 bases and 2 bases, there was a span of 7 bases. The CDR3 spans 14 residues. As DNA, the CDR3 is TGCGCCAGCAGTGAGTCAGAGGTGAACTATGGCTACACCTTC. It encodes CASSESEVNYGYTF.

The chain is built from TRBV19 and TRBJ1-1, with D tentatively TRBD1 (6 bases). Germline CDR1 LNHDA, CDR2 SQIVND (reference sequence). The length of the CDR3 is 13 residues. The V end was cut by 7 bases, the J end by 8 bases, with 17 bases between. CDR3 sequence: CASKDSGVLEAFF. DNA of the CDR3: TGTGCCAGTAAGGATTCAGGGGTACTCGAAGCTTTCTTT.

The chain has TRBV30 and TRBJ2-1, with 7 nucleotides matching TRBD2. The CDR3 consists of 12 residues. After removal of 4 bases from V and 7 bases from J, the junction contained 4 bases not matched to a gene. Germline CDR1 and CDR2: GTSNPN and SVGIG (reference sequence). Here the CDR3 reads CAWTPGGNEQFF. The CDR3 nucleotides read TGTGCCTGGACCCCGGGGGGAAATGAGCAGTTCTTC.

CDR3 region: CASKTPNYGYTF. In DNA form, the CDR3 reads TGTGCCAGCAAAACACCAAACTATGGCTACACCTTC. The chain has TRBV5-6 and TRBJ1-2; D ambiguous. The V gene lost 6 bases and the J gene lost 2 bases, with 8 bases spanning the gap. Germline V gene sequence: CDR1 SGHDT, CDR2 YYEEEE. The CDR3 has 12 residues.

V is TRBV29-1 and J is TRBJ1-3; tentative D call: TRBD1 (5 bases). Trimming cost V 7 bases and J 4 bases, with 11 bases left between them. The CDR3 totals 12 residues. Germline CDR1 reads SQVTM; CDR2 reads ANQGSEA. CDR3 bases: TGCAGCGCATCAGGGCAAGGAAACACCATATATTTT. This sequence encodes CSASGQGNTIYF. The variable domain in full, with the rest retrieved from reference TRBV29-1 and TRBJ1-3, is SAVISQKPSRDICQRGTSLTIQCQVDSQVTMMFWYRQQPGQSLTLIATANQGSEATYESGFVIDKFPISRPNLTFSTLTVSNMSPEDSSIYLCSASGQGNTIYFGEGSWLTVV.

V usage is TRBV2 and J usage is TRBJ2-2; 8 bases fit TRBD2. V lost 3 bases to trimming and J lost 1 base; unmatched junction nucleotides: 4. Germline CDR1 is SNHLY and CDR2 is FYNNEI. The CDR3 consists of 16 residues. In DNA form, the CDR3 reads TGTGCCAGCAGTGATGGCGGGGGGCTGAACACCGGGGAGCTGTTTTTT. This gives the protein CASSDGGGLNTGELFF.

The chain links TRBV18 to TRBJ2-7; possibly TRBD1 for D (5 bases). The CDR3 totals 13 residues. Germline assignment: CDR1 KGHSH and CDR2 LQKENI. V was clipped by 4 bases and J by 7 bases, with 14 bases between them. The CDR3 DNA reads as TGTGCCAGCTCACTTCAGGGTTCGGGTGAGCAGTACTTC. Its protein is CASSLQGSGEQYF.

This clone was seen only a few times. Its ends do not fully match the called genes, so a read error is possible. CDR3 sequence (DNA): TGTGCCAGCAGCACCTCAGGGGGCCTCTACTTT. Amino acids: CASSTSGGLYF. The chain recombines TRBV7-9 with TRBJ1-6, with TRBD1 matching over 8 bases. In germline, CDR1 is SEHNR, CDR2 FQNEAQ (reference sequence). The CDR3 contains 11 residues.

The table lists this clone with a few counts. V is TRBV7-9 and J is TRBJ1-2; 7 positions agree with TRBD1. The J segment lost 0 bases and the V segment lost 5 bases, leaving 9 bases of the junction unmatched. The CDR3 contains 16 residues. Germline V gene sequence: CDR1 SEHNR, CDR2 FQNEAQ (reference sequence). CDR3 bases: TGTGCCAGCAGCCCGCTATACAGGGGCTCTAACTATGGCTACACCTTC. Its translation is CASSPLYRGSNYGYTF. The full variable domain, completed using reference TRBV7-9 and TRBJ1-2, is DTGVSQNPRHKITKRGQNVTFRCDPISEHNRLYWYRQTLGQGPEFLTYFQNEAQLEKSRLLSDRFSAERPKGSFSTLEIQRTEQGDSAMYLCASSPLYRGSNYGYTFGSGTRLTVV.

The V gene is TRBV19, the J gene TRBJ2-1; 11 bases match TRBD2. This CDR3 is 15 amino acids long. Germline values: CDR1 LNHDA, CDR2 SQIVND (reference sequence). After removal of 4 bases from V and 4 bases from J, the junction contained 3 bases not matched to a gene. The CDR3 bases are TGTGCCAGTAGTACGGGACTAGCGGATTACAATGAGCAGTTCTTC. Residues: CASSTGLADYNEQFF.

J is TRBJ1-3 and V is TRBV3-1 (or the pseudogene TRBV3-2); D may be TRBD1 (5 bases). The germline CDR1 and CDR2 sequences are LGHDT and YNNKEL (reference sequence). Trimming removed 1 base from V and 0 bases from J, with 13 bases in between. CDR3 length equals 17 residues. CDR3: CASSQGNTGNSGNTIYF. The CDR3 coding sequence is TGTGCCAGCAGCCAAGGTAACACAGGAAACTCTGGAAACACCATATATTTT.

In nucleotides, the CDR3 is TGTGCCAGCAGCCAGACAGGGCTCCTATACAATGAGCAGTTCTTC. This sequence encodes CASSQTGLLYNEQFF. This chain uses TRBV14 with TRBJ2-1; 7 nucleotides agree with TRBD1. V lost 3 bases and J lost 4; bases outside the gene matches: 6. Per germline, CDR1 SGHDN and CDR2 FVKESK. This CDR3 region has 15 residues.

V usage is TRBV27 and J usage is TRBJ1-2; TRBD1 agrees at 9 bases. V lost 8 bases and J lost 5; bases outside the gene matches: 9. The CDR3 totals 14 residues. The V gene's germline CDR1 is MNHEY and CDR2 SMNVEV (reference sequence). The DNA of the CDR3 is TGTGCCAGCGCTACAGGGGGCGCCTTTTATGGCTACACCTTC. Translating it yields CASATGGAFYGYTF.

V gene TRBV9 combines with J gene TRBJ1-2, with no clear D. This CDR3 has 14 amino acids. Germline CDR1 SGDLS, CDR2 YYNGEE. V lost 0 bases, J lost 6 bases, and 12 bases lay in between. CDR3 loop: CASSVDNVAHGYTF. DNA of the CDR3: TGTGCCAGCAGCGTAGATAATGTAGCTCATGGCTACACCTTC.

The J gene is TRBJ2-7, the V gene TRBV11-2; D call uncertain. This CDR3 has 13 residues. V was clipped by 0 bases and J by 7 bases, with 10 bases between them. In germline, CDR1 is SGHAT, CDR2 FQNNGV. The CDR3 protein is CASSLDPTREQYV. The CDR3 bases are TGTGCCAGCAGCTTAGATCCCACGCGGGAGCAGTACGTC.

The rearrangement uses TRBV6-5 and TRBJ1-4; TRBD1 matches at 8 bases. The CDR3 has 15 residues. Unmatched junction bases numbered 5, after V lost 4 bases and J lost 4 bases. Germline V gene lookup returns CDR1 MNHEY and CDR2 SVGAGI. The CDR3 loop is CASSSWTGSNEKLFF. The CDR3 DNA reads as TGTGCCAGCAGTTCCTGGACAGGGAGTAATGAAAAACTGTTTTTT.

This chain joins TRBV9 and TRBJ2-7; perhaps TRBD2 as D (7 bases). Per the germline V gene, CDR1 is SGDLS and CDR2 is YYNGEE. The CDR3 covers 15 residues. This CDR3 reads CPTSVGGGNSYEQYF. In DNA, the CDR3 is TGTCCCACCAGCGTAGGGGGGGGGAACTCCTACGAGCAGTACTTC.

This chain uses TRBV2 with TRBJ2-6; the match to TRBD2 covers 13 bases. Germline CDR1 is SNHLY and CDR2 is FYNNEI. The CDR3 is 18 residues long. The V and J ends lost 6 bases and 4 bases, in that order; junction bases with no gene match: 9. The CDR3, as DNA: TGTGCCAGCAGCCCTCCCGGACTAGCGGGAGCAGGGGCCAACGTCCTGACTTTC. Its translation: CASSPPGLAGAGANVLTF.

J is TRBJ2-1 and V is TRBV3-1 (or the pseudogene TRBV3-2), with D maybe TRBD1 (5 bases). Trimming cost V 1 base and J 2 bases, with 9 bases left between them. Germline CDR1 reads LGHDT; CDR2 reads YNNKEL (reference sequence). This CDR3 spans 15 amino acids. The CDR3 region has the DNA TGTGCCAGCAGCCAAGGGCAGGGTGCCTACAATGAGCAGTTCTTC. This codes for CASSQGQGAYNEQFF.

This clone was observed a handful of times. This chain links TRBV5-5 with TRBJ2-1; 9 nucleotides line up with TRBD2. J gave up 8 bases and V 8 bases, and 8 bases lay outside the gene matches. Looked up from germline, CDR1 is SGHKS and CDR2 is YYEKEE (reference sequence). This CDR3 has 13 residues. The CDR3 protein is CASGTSLWDEQFF. CDR3 DNA: TGTGCCAGTGGGACTAGCCTGTGGGATGAGCAGTTCTTC.

The chain joins TRBV7-9 to TRBJ1-1; D gene ambiguous. V was trimmed by 5 bases and J by 8 bases, leaving 6 bases between them. CDR1 is SEHNR and CDR2 is FQNEAQ in the germline V gene (reference sequence). The CDR3 is made up of 10 amino acids. The CDR3: CASSPPEAFF. CDR3 in DNA: TGTGCCAGCAGCCCCCCAGAAGCTTTCTTT.

The gene calls are TRBV5-4 and TRBJ2-5; a possible D gene is TRBD1 (6 bases). The CDR3 spans 14 residues. The V end was cut by 5 bases, the J end by 0 bases, with 11 bases between. Germline V gene data show CDR1 as SGHNT and CDR2 as YYREEE (reference sequence). CDR3 amino acids: CASSSGTHQETQYF. Written as DNA, the CDR3 is TGTGCCAGCAGTTCCGGGACACACCAAGAGACCCAGTACTTC.

The rearrangement uses TRBV4-3 and TRBJ2-1; TRBD2 agrees at 12 bases. The ends lost 3 bases at V and 0 bases at J; junction bases unmatched: 3. The CDR3 has 17 residues. From germline, CDR1 is LGHNA and CDR2 YSLEER. CDR3 amino acids: CASSHRLAGASYNEQFF. The CDR3 nucleotides read TGCGCCAGCAGCCATCGACTAGCGGGAGCCTCCTACAATGAGCAGTTCTTC.

The rearrangement joins TRBV29-1 to TRBJ1-2; TRBD1 matches at 8 bases. CDR3 length: 14 amino acids. Germline V gives CDR1 SQVTM, CDR2 ANQGSEA. V lost 7 bases to trimming and J lost 2 bases; unmatched junction nucleotides: 9. The CDR3 sequence is CSAWTGSVNYGYTF. CDR3 nucleotides: TGCAGCGCCTGGACAGGGAGCGTAAACTATGGCTACACCTTC.

The rearrangement joins TRBV6-6 to TRBJ1-5, with D unresolved. The CDR3 totals 13 residues. V lost 6 bases and J lost 0, with 6 bases in between. Germline values: CDR1 MNHNY, CDR2 SVGAGI (reference sequence). The CDR3 loop reads CASRRDSNQPQHF. CDR3 bases: TGTGCCAGCAGACGGGATAGCAATCAGCCCCAGCATTTT.